This record looks at one T cell receptor beta chain sequence and its context. Its cognate antigen is unknown. These data originate in a study of T-cell reconstitution after alpha-beta-depleted transplantation in children. The V segment lost 7 bases and the J segment 3 bases; nucleotides outside the gene matches: 11. Germline-derived CDR1 and CDR2 are MNHEY and SMNVEV (reference sequence). This CDR3 spans 15 amino acids. Preparation of the TCRbeta library involved a method that used unique molecular identifiers. TCRdb independently ran MiXCR on the PCR reads; one entry per CDR3 protein. The sample carries 250,000 to 400,000 distinct CDR3 sequences, more than 20% recorded once. Overall study results and limits: The high TCRbeta diversity at day 60 in some patients came from surviving recipient T cells and thymic progenitors. Once a year had passed after transplant, T-cell counts and diversity came mostly from newly produced T cells. Reports say that about two months after transplant, the alpha-beta T cells came out of several hundred graft clones that had expanded.

Sequenced here: PBMCs, mostly from graft donor cells, sampled 180 days after TCRalphabeta/CD19-depleted stem cell transplant. The sequence derives from a male patient younger than 18 who had a stem cell transplant for acute lymphoblastic leukemia, so the T cells may come from the graft donor. The chain carries TRBV27 and TRBJ2-7; TRBD1 agrees at 8 bases. CDR3 protein: CASTPRTGSYYEQYF. The CDR3 DNA follows: TGTGCCAGCACCCCCCGGACAGGGTCGTACTACGAGCAGTACTTC.